This T cell receptor (beta chain) was identified during a study of shared clonotypes between healthy human individuals. CD8 cells regarded as naive lacked CD45RO, were positively chosen for CCR7, and omitted terminally differentiated effector memory CD45RA+ cells. The ends were cut back, 2 bases at V and 0 bases at J, with 16 bases in the middle. Germline CDR1 SGHVS, CDR2 FQNEAQ. The CDR3 runs to 17 residues. Notes on this clone: The antigen remains undetermined.

Sorted-subset replicate PCR reactions were performed with approximately 200 ng DNA, corresponding to about 32,000 T cell genomes. Original data processing: Because ImmunoSEQ provided only junction sequences with no quality scores, the filtering differed. Produced via immunoSEQ multiplex PCR; TCRdb's table is partial and in-frame only. V and J calls and clone size come straight from that table; D and trimming were deduced from the DNA. The table lists 760,000 or so clones, approximately 97% of them singletons. Whole-study findings and limits: Non-shared clonotypes were found to have lower generation probabilities than the clonotypes that were shared by all four of the sorted-subset donors.

Input material: naive CD8+ T cells sorted from blood. The chain links TRBV7-8 to TRBJ1-2; possibly TRBD1 for D (5 bases). This clonotype was sampled from a man younger than 40 in good health. In nucleotides, the CDR3 is TGTGCCAGCAGCTTATTTGCCAGCGGGGGAGCTAACTATGGCTACACCTTC. It codes for CASSLFASGGANYGYTF.